This T cell receptor beta chain originates from a study of OX40 agonist ivuxolimab in advanced cancers. Overall study context: Ivuxolimab, an agonist antibody against OX40 (CD134), was given to patients. Enrollees could have had prior anti-PD-1, anti-PD-L1 or anti-CTLA-4 therapy, which roughly 40% had received. Study-level points and caveats: Doses of 0.1 to 3.0 mg/kg were accompanied by clonal expansion of CD4+ and CD8+ blood T cells by week 6. Partial responders receiving 0.1-3.0 mg/kg showed among the lowest clonal expansion.

TCRdb's table, derived via immunoSEQ multiplex PCR, lists solely in-frame clones and lacks some. The table has some 80,000 clones, 84% seen once. A note on this clone: Its specificity is unknown.

The germline CDR1 and CDR2 sequences are SGDLS and YYNGEE. With 3 bases removed from V and 4 bases from J, the gap between germline ends came to 10 bases. The CDR3 totals 14 residues. The receptor's source is an adult with an advanced solid tumor such as melanoma, head and neck, liver or kidney cancer. Sequenced here: CD4+ or CD8+ T cells sorted from blood, sampled in a trial of the OX40 agonist ivuxolimab. The chain has TRBV9 and TRBJ1-4, with D hard to call. The CDR3 sequence: CASSGGNFNEKLFF. CDR3 DNA: TGTGCCAGCAGCGGAGGGAACTTTAATGAAAAACTGTTTTTT.